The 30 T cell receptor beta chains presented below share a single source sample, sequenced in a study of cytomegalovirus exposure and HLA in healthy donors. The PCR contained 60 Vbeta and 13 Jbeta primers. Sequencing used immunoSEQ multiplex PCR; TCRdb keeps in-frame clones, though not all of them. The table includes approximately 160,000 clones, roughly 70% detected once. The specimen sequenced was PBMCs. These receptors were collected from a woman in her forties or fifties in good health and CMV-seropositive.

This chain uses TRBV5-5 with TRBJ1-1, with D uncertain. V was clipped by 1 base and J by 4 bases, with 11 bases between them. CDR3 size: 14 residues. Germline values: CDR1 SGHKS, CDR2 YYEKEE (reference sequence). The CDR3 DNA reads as TGTGCCAGCAGCTTGCTTCCGGGAGTCACTGAAGCTTTCTTT. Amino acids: CASSLLPGVTEAFF.

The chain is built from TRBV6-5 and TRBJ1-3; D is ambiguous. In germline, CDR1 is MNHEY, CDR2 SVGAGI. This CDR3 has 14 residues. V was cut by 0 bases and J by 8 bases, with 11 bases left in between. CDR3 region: CASSYSGKGYTIYF. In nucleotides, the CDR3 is TGTGCCAGCAGTTACTCCGGGAAAGGGTACACCATATATTTT.

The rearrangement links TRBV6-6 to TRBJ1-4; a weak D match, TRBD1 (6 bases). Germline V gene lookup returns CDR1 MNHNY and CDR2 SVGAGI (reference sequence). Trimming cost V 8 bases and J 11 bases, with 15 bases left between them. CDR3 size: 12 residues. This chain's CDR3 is CASHDSGEKLFF. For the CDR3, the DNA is TGTGCCAGCCATGACTCAGGGGAGAAACTGTTTTTT.

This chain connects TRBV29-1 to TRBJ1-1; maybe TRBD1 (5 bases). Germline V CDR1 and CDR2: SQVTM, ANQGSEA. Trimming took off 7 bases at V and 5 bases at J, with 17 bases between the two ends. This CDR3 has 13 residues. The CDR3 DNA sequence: TGCAGCGGATCGCCGCAGGGCGAGACTGAAGCTTTCTTT. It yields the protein CSGSPQGETEAFF.

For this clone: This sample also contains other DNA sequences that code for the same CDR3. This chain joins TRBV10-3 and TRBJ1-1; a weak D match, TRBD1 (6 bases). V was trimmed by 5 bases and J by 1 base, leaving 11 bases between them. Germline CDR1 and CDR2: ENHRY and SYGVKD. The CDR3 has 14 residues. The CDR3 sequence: CAISSGEGNTEAFF. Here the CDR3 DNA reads TGTGCCATCAGTTCAGGGGAAGGGAACACTGAAGCTTTCTTT.

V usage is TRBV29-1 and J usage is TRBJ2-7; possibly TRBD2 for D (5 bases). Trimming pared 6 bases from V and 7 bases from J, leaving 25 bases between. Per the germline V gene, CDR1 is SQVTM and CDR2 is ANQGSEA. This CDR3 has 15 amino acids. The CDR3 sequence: CSVGEPDWGSREQYF. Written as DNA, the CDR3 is TGCAGCGTCGGGGAACCAGACTGGGGTTCGCGGGAGCAGTACTTC.

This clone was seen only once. The CDR3 nucleotides are TGTGCCAGCAGTTACTCGCGCGGGGGGGCCCGCGAGCAGTTCTTC. Amino acids: CASSYSRGGAREQFF. The gene calls are TRBV6-5 and TRBJ2-1, with 9 nucleotides matching TRBD2. The V gene end was trimmed by 0 bases and the J gene end by 10 bases; junction bases not matched to a gene: 7. Germline loops: CDR1 MNHEY, CDR2 SVGAGI. The CDR3 runs to 15 residues.

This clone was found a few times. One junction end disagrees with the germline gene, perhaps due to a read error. This chain's CDR3 is CASSDSGQGIEKLFF. The DNA of the CDR3 is TGTGCCAGCAGTGACTCCGGACAGGGTATCGAAAAACTGTTTTTT. The V gene is TRBV6-5, the J gene TRBJ1-4; 8 bases fit TRBD1. Per the germline V gene, CDR1 is MNHEY and CDR2 is SVGAGI. This CDR3 is 15 amino acids long.

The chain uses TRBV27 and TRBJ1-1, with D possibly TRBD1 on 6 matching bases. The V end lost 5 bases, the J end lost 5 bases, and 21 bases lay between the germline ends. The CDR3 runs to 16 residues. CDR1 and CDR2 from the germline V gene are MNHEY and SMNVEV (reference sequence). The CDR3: CASSPGGAGRGTEAFF. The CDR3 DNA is TGTGCCAGCAGTCCGGGGGGCGCAGGGAGGGGAACTGAAGCTTTCTTT.

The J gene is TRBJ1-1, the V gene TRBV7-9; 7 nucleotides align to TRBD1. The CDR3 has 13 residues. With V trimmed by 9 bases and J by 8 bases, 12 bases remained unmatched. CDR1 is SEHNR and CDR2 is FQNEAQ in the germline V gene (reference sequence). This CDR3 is CASWDSGGEEAFF. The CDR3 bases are TGTGCCAGTTGGGACTCAGGGGGTGAGGAAGCTTTCTTT.

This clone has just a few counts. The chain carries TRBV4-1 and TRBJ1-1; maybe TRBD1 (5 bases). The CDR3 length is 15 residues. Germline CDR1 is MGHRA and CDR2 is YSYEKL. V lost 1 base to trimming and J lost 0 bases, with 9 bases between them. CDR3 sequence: CASSQGQQMNTEAFF. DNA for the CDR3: TGCGCCAGCAGCCAAGGACAGCAAATGAACACTGAAGCTTTCTTT.

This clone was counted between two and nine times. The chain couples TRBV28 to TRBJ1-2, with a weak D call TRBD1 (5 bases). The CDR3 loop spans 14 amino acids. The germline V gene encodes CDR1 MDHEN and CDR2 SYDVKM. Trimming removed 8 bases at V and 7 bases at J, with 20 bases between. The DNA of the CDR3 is TGTGCCAGCGCTGCCCCGGGGGGTCTGGGTGGCTACACCTTC. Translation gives CASAAPGGLGGYTF.

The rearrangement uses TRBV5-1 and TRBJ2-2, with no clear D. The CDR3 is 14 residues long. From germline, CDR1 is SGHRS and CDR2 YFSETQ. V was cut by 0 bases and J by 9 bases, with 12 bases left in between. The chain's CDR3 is CASSLGPIPRELFF. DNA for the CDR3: TGCGCCAGCAGCTTGGGGCCGATACCTCGGGAGCTGTTTTTT.

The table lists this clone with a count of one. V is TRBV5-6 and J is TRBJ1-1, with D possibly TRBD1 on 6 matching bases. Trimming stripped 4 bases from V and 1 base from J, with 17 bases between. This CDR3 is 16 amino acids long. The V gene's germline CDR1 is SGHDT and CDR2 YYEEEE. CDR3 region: CASSAAVGAGNTEAFF. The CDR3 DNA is TGTGCCAGCAGCGCAGCGGTGGGGGCCGGGAACACTGAAGCTTTCTTT.

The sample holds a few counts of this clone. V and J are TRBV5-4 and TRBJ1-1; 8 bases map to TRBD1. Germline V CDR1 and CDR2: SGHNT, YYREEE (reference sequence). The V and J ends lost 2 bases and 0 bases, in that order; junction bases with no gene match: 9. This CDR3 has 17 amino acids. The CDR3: CASSLALGQGLNTEAFF. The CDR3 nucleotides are TGTGCCAGCAGCTTAGCTCTAGGACAGGGCTTGAACACTGAAGCTTTCTTT.

Here the CDR3 DNA reads TGTGCCAGCAGCTTTGCAGGGGAAGTGAGGCCGCAGTATTTT. Translation gives CASSFAGEVRPQYF. V usage is TRBV7-9 and J usage is TRBJ2-3, with D possibly TRBD1 on 6 matching bases. V lost 3 bases to trimming and J lost 10 bases, with 17 bases between them. The CDR3 totals 14 residues. The germline V gene encodes CDR1 SEHNR and CDR2 FQNEAQ (reference sequence). Full variable domain (missing parts from reference TRBV7-9 and TRBJ2-3): DTGVSQNPRHKITKRGQNVTFRCDPISEHNRLYWYRQTLGQGPEFLTYFQNEAQLEKSRLLSDRFSAERPKGSFSTLEIQRTEQGDSAMYLCASSFAGEVRPQYFGPGTRLTVL.

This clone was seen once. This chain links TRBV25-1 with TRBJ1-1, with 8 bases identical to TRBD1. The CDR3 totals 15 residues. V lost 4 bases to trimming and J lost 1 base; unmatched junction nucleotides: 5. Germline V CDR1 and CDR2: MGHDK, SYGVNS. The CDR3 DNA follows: TGTGCCAGCAGTGTCTCCGGGACAGGGAACACTGAAGCTTTCTTT. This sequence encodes CASSVSGTGNTEAFF.

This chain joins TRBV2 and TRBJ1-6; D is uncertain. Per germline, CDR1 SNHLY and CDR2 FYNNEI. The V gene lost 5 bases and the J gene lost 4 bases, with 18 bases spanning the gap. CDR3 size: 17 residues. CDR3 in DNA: TGTGCCAGCAGTTTAGAGGCTCTGTTGGAGTATAATTCACCCCTCCACTTT. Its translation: CASSLEALLEYNSPLHF.

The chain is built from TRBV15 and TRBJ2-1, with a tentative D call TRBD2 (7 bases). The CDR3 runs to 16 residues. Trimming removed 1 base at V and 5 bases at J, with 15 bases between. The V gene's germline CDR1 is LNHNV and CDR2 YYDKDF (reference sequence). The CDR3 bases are TGTGCCACCAGCAGAGCTCGGGGGGCGGGCGACAATGAGCAGTTCTTC. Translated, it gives CATSRARGAGDNEQFF.

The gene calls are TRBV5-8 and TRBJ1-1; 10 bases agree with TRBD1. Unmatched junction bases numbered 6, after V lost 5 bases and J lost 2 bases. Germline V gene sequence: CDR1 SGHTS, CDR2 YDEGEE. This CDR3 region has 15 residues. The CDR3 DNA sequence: TGTGCCAGCAGTGTGGGACAGGGGTATAACACTGAAGCTTTCTTT. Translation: CASSVGQGYNTEAFF.

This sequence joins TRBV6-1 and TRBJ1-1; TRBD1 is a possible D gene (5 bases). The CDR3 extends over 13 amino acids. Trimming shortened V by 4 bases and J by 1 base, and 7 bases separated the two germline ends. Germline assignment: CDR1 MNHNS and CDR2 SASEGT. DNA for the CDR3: TGTGCCAGCAGTGGAGACAGGAACACTGAAGCTTTCTTT. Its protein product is CASSGDRNTEAFF.

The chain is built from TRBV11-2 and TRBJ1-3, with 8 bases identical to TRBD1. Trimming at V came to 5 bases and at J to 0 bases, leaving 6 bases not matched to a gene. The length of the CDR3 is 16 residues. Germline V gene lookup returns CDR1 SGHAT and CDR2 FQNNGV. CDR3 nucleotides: TGTGCCAGCAGCGCCGGACAGGGAATCTCTGGAAACACCATATATTTT. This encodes CASSAGQGISGNTIYF.

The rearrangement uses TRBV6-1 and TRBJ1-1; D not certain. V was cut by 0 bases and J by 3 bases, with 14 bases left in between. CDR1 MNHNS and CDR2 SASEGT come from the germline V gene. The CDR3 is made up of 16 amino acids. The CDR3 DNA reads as TGTGCCAGCAGTGAAGCCGGAATGGGCAGCCACACTGAAGCTTTCTTT. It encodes CASSEAGMGSHTEAFF.

In DNA form, the CDR3 reads TGTGCCAGCAGTACGCTTAGCGGCAATGAGCAGTTCTTC. This codes for CASSTLSGNEQFF. This rearrangement joins TRBV2 to TRBJ2-1; weak D call: TRBD2 (6 bases). Trimming cost V 5 bases and J 6 bases, with 11 bases left between them. Germline CDR1 SNHLY, CDR2 FYNNEI. The CDR3 contains 13 residues.

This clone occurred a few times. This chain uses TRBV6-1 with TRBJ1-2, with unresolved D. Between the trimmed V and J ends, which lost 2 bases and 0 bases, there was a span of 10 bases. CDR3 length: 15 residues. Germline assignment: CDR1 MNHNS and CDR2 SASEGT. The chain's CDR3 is CASSEIATTNYGYTF. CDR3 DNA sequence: TGTGCCAGCAGTGAAATTGCCACAACTAACTATGGCTACACCTTC.

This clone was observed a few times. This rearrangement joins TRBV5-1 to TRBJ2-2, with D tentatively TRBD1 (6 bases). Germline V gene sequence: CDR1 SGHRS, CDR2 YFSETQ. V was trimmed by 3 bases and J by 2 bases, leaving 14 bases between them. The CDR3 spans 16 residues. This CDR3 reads CASSSSGTSNTGELFF. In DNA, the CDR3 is TGCGCCAGCAGCTCCTCCGGGACAAGCAACACCGGGGAGCTGTTTTTT.

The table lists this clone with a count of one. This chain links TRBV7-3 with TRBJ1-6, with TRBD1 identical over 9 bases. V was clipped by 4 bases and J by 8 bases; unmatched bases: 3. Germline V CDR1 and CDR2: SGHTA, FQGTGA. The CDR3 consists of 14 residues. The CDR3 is CASSSGQGHSPLHF. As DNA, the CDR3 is TGTGCCAGCAGCTCAGGACAGGGGCATTCACCCCTCCACTTT.

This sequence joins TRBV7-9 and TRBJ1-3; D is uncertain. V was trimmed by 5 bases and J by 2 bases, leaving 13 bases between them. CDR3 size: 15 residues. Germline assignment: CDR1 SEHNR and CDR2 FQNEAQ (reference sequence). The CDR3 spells CASSPSVPTGNTIYF. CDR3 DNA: TGTGCCAGCAGCCCCAGTGTTCCGACTGGAAACACCATATATTTT.

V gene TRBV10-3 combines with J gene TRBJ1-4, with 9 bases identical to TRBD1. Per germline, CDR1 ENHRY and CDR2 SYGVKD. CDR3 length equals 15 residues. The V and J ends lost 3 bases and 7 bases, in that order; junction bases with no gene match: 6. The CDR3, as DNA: TGTGCCATCAGTGAAGCCGGGACAGGGCGTGAAAAACTGTTTTTT. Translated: CAISEAGTGREKLFF.

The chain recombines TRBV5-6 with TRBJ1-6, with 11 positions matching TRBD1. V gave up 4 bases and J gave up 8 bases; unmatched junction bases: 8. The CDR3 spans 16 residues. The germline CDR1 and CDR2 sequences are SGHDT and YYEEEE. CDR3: CASSGGQGDGDSPLHF. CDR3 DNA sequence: TGTGCCAGCAGCGGGGGACAGGGGGACGGTGATTCACCCCTCCACTTT.